This record looks at one T cell receptor beta chain sequence and its context. What it recognizes is unknown. Generated by immunoSEQ multiplex PCR, the TCRdb table keeps only in-frame clones and is missing some. In the table there are roughly 84,000 clones, approximately 85% of which are singletons. The sample belongs to a study of T cell responses to AZD1222 COVID-19 vaccine. Study outcomes and limitations: All repertoire sampling was performed exclusively after the peak T cell response. Clonal diversity was possibly underestimated, and the donors were mostly white British, with more females. Recipients of two AZD1222 doses showed rising Spike-specific TCR breadth and depth.

The clonotype was recovered from an adult who received the AZD1222 COVID-19 vaccine. Sequenced here: peripheral blood, sampled 28 days after the second AZD1222 dose.

The CDR3 DNA sequence: TGTGCCAGCACCGCACTCACAGATACGCAGTATTTT. This encodes CASTALTDTQYF. The gene calls are TRBV7-9 and TRBJ2-3; the D is unclear. V was pared by 7 bases and J by 2 bases, with 7 bases between. CDR1 and CDR2 from the germline V gene are SEHNR and FQNEAQ (reference sequence). This CDR3 is 12 amino acids long.